The next 25 T cell receptor beta chains were all read from a single sample in a study of regulatory T cells in long-lasting Graves disease. Time point noted: newly diagnosed GD, antithyroid drugs for less than 3 months. Isolated PBMC RNA provided the starting material for the TCR library. In building TCR beta libraries, iRepertoire HTBI primers were used together with Arm-PCR of CDR3 regions. TCRdb independently ran MiXCR on the multiplex PCR reads; one entry per CDR3 protein. The data hold 400,000 to 450,000 distinct CDR3 sequences, with roughly 15% observed a single time. The same specimen was also included in a second study, on T cells in Graves' hyperthyroidism and ophthalmopathy.

This material consisted of peripheral blood mononuclear cells (PBMCs), taken at new diagnosis, from a patient treated with antithyroid drugs. These receptors came from a woman in her twenties or thirties with Graves disease.

This clonotype was recorded at least ten times. The chain joins TRBV30 to TRBJ1-5; 7 bases map to TRBD1. Germline V CDR1 and CDR2: GTSNPN, SVGIG (reference sequence). This CDR3 is built from 12 residues. V lost 5 bases, J lost 7 bases, and 5 bases stayed unmatched. The CDR3 region is CAWDRAGQPQHF. Here the CDR3 DNA reads TGTGCCTGGGACAGGGCAGGCCAGCCCCAGCATTTT.

The rearrangement links TRBV12-5 to TRBJ1-1, with D possibly TRBD1 on 5 matching bases. Germline loops: CDR1 LGHNT, CDR2 FRNRAP. With 4 bases removed from V and 5 bases from J, the gap between germline ends came to 11 bases. This CDR3 has 13 amino acids. CDR3 amino acids: CASGSPGGTEAFF. The CDR3 DNA is TGTGCTAGTGGTTCGCCGGGGGGGACTGAAGCTTTCTTT.

Remarks on this clonotype: With a much larger clone just one base away, this may be a read error. The genes are TRBV5-1 and TRBJ2-1; the D gene is possibly TRBD2 (5 bases). The CDR3 runs 15 residues. The V and J ends lost 0 bases and 5 bases respectively, with 12 bases between them. Per germline, CDR1 SGHRS and CDR2 YFSETQ. The chain's CDR3 is CASSLVAGTHNEQFF. The CDR3 DNA reads TGCGCCAGCAGCTTGGTGGCGGGTACCCACAATGAGCAGTTCTTC.

The chain couples TRBV28 to TRBJ1-5; no clear D. CDR1 is MDHEN, CDR2 SYDVKM, per germline. V dropped 6 bases and J dropped 5 bases, with 14 bases sitting between them. CDR3 length equals 14 residues. The CDR3 DNA reads as TGTGCCAGCAGCCCCCCCGGAGATCATCAGCCCCAGCATTTT. It translates to CASSPPGDHQPQHF.

This clonotype was recorded at least ten times. V is TRBV20-1 and J is TRBJ2-1; TRBD2 matches 11 bases. J gave up 0 bases and V 1 base, and 8 bases lay outside the gene matches. Germline loops: CDR1 DFQATT, CDR2 SNEGSKA (reference sequence). The length of the CDR3 is 18 residues. The CDR3 spells CSARVPSGRPSSYNEQFF. CDR3 bases: TGCAGTGCTAGAGTCCCTAGCGGGAGGCCAAGCTCCTACAATGAGCAGTTCTTC.

Comment on this clonotype: A much bigger clone sits one base away, suggesting this may be a read error. The gene calls are TRBV27 and TRBJ2-7; D is perhaps TRBD1 or TRBD2 (5 bases each). CDR1 is MNHEY and CDR2 is SMNVEV in the germline V gene (reference sequence). Trimming left V 7 bases short and J 0 bases short, with 16 bases between. This CDR3 spans 15 amino acids. The CDR3 sequence: CASKHRDVNSYEQYF. CDR3 DNA: TGTGCCAGCAAGCACCGGGACGTAAACTCCTACGAGCAGTACTTC.

The rearrangement joins TRBV27 to TRBJ2-5; D possibly matches TRBD1 or TRBD2 (5 bases each). The CDR3 runs to 17 residues. CDR1 and CDR2 from the germline V gene are MNHEY and SMNVEV (reference sequence). V was shortened by 4 bases and J by 5 bases, with 23 bases between the two germline ends. The CDR3 DNA reads TGTGCCAGCAGTTCCCGGGACCCCGGCCAAATGCAGGAGACCCAGTACTTC. This encodes CASSSRDPGQMQETQYF.

The chain recombines TRBV11-2 with TRBJ1-2; weak D call: TRBD1 (5 bases). Trimming pared 2 bases from V and 2 bases from J, leaving 18 bases between. CDR3 length: 17 residues. Germline CDR1 SGHAT, CDR2 FQNNGV. Written as DNA, the CDR3 is TGTGCCAGCAGCTTAACCCGAGTAGGGGACCAAAACTATGGCTACACCTTC. Its translation is CASSLTRVGDQNYGYTF.

Many counts were recorded for this clonotype. The chain joins TRBV5-1 to TRBJ2-7; 8 nucleotides line up with TRBD1. This CDR3 region has 14 residues. Trimming cost V 4 bases and J 6 bases; bases outside gene matches: 9. CDR1 and CDR2 from the germline V gene are SGHRS and YFSETQ. The CDR3 loop reads CASSQPRTGTEQYF. For the CDR3, the DNA is TGCGCCAGCAGCCAGCCCCGGACAGGGACCGAGCAGTACTTC.

This clonotype was seen repeatedly, ten times or more. The chain uses TRBV20-1 and TRBJ1-1; D gene uncertain. V was shortened by 6 bases and J by 5 bases, with 16 bases between the two germline ends. Germline-derived CDR1 and CDR2 are DFQATT and SNEGSKA (reference sequence). This CDR3 has 13 amino acids. The CDR3 region is CSALGPGRTEAFF. The CDR3, as DNA: TGCAGTGCCCTGGGTCCTGGAAGGACTGAAGCTTTCTTT.

This clonotype was detected ten times or more. V gene TRBV28 combines with J gene TRBJ2-4; tentatively, D is TRBD2 (6 bases). Trimming removed 2 bases at V and 9 bases at J, with 17 bases between. This CDR3 region has 15 residues. Germline CDR1 is MDHEN and CDR2 is SYDVKM. Here the CDR3 reads CASSLRWQGGGIQYF. The CDR3 nucleotides read TGTGCCAGCAGTTTACGCTGGCAGGGAGGTGGCATTCAGTACTTC. Variable domain in full (rest from reference TRBV28 and TRBJ2-4): DVKVTQSSRYLVKRTGEKVFLECVQDMDHENMFWYRQDPGLGLRLIYFSYDVKMKEKGDIPEGYSVSREKKERFSLILESASTNQTSMYLCASSLRWQGGGIQYFGAGTRLSVL.

Concerning this clonotype: One base away lies a much larger clone, so this may be a sequencing read error. This chain connects TRBV28 to TRBJ2-3; 9 nucleotides agree with TRBD2. The J call may be mistaken, given a closer DNA end match to TRBJ2-7. Germline CDR1 reads MDHEN; CDR2 reads SYDVKM. CDR3 length: 16 residues. The CDR3 sequence: CASSRPASGIQAEQYF. Here the CDR3 DNA reads TGTGCCAGCAGTAGACCTGCTAGCGGGATACAGGCTGAGCAGTACTTC.

This clonotype was observed a handful of times. The chain recombines TRBV20-1 with TRBJ2-3; 11 nucleotides line up with TRBD2. The CDR3 contains 17 residues. The V and J ends lost 0 bases and 4 bases, in that order; junction bases with no gene match: 9. From germline, CDR1 is DFQATT and CDR2 SNEGSKA (reference sequence). DNA for the CDR3: TGCAGTGCTAGAGATCGTGGAACTAGCGGGAGTTCAGATACGCAGTATTTT. Encoded protein: CSARDRGTSGSSDTQYF.

In this sample, this clonotype turned up many times. The rearrangement uses TRBV28 and TRBJ2-7; TRBD2 agrees at 10 bases. CDR1 MDHEN and CDR2 SYDVKM come from the germline V gene. V was clipped by 7 bases and J by 2 bases; unmatched bases: 5. CDR3 length: 14 amino acids. The CDR3 coding sequence is TGTGCCAGCAACCTAGCGGGAGCCGCCTACGAGCAGTACTTC. This translates into CASNLAGAAYEQYF.

This clonotype was picked up a small number of times. The chain links TRBV7-9 to TRBJ1-1; D not resolved. The CDR3 totals 13 residues. Between the trimmed V and J ends, which lost 2 bases and 9 bases, there was a span of 13 bases. Per germline, CDR1 SEHNR and CDR2 FQNEAQ (reference sequence). The CDR3: CASSLMEQSKAFF. The CDR3 coding sequence is TGTGCCAGCAGCTTAATGGAGCAGTCTAAAGCTTTCTTT.

V is TRBV7-2 and J is TRBJ2-5, with 13 bases matching TRBD2. Trimming cost V 2 bases and J 5 bases; bases outside gene matches: 8. Germline-derived CDR1 and CDR2 are SGHTA and FQGNSA. The CDR3 is 17 residues long. The CDR3, as DNA: TGTGCCAGCAGCTTAAGGGGACTAGCGGGAAGGGTGGAGACCCAGTACTTC. As protein: CASSLRGLAGRVETQYF. Complete variable domain (other parts from reference TRBV7-2 and TRBJ2-5): GAGVSQSPSNKVTEKGKDVELRCDPISGHTALYWYRQSLGQGLEFLIYFQGNSAPDKSGLPSDRFSAERTGGSVSTLTIQRTQQEDSAVYLCASSLRGLAGRVETQYFGPGTRLLVL.

There are a few counts of this clonotype. The chain uses TRBV24-1 and TRBJ1-2; D ambiguous. Germline assignment: CDR1 KGHDR and CDR2 SFDVKD. Trimming cost V 1 base and J 4 bases, with 9 bases left between them. The CDR3 consists of 14 residues. CDR3 DNA: TGTGCCACCAGTGATTTCGGACGGTCCTATGGCTACACCTTC. It encodes CATSDFGRSYGYTF.

The sample holds many counts of this clonotype. The rearrangement links TRBV7-9 to TRBJ1-1; unclear D gene. The V and J ends lost 4 bases and 3 bases respectively, with 6 bases between them. The germline gives CDR1 SEHNR, CDR2 FQNEAQ (reference sequence). The CDR3 runs to 12 residues. The CDR3 is CASSSADTEAFF. CDR3 in DNA: TGTGCCAGCAGCTCCGCAGACACTGAAGCTTTCTTT. The full variable domain, in which reference TRBV7-9 and TRBJ1-1 provide the parts outside the CDR3, is DTGVSQNPRHKITKRGQNVTFRCDPISEHNRLYWYRQTLGQGPEFLTYFQNEAQLEKSRLLSDRFSAERPKGSFSTLEIQRTEQGDSAMYLCASSSADTEAFFGQGTRLTVV.

This clonotype was seen many times. This chain joins TRBV14 and TRBJ2-3; 7 bases map to TRBD2. After removal of 3 bases from V and 0 bases from J, the junction contained 9 bases not matched to a gene. Germline CDR1 is SGHDN and CDR2 is FVKESK. CDR3 length equals 17 residues. DNA for the CDR3: TGTGCCAGCAGCCAGGACTGGGGTAGCGGGAGCACAGATACGCAGTATTTT. Translation gives CASSQDWGSGSTDTQYF.

This clonotype came up many times. The chain recombines TRBV19 with TRBJ2-5, with D possibly being TRBD2 (6 bases). In germline, CDR1 is LNHDA, CDR2 SQIVND (reference sequence). The CDR3 is 15 residues long. V lost 6 bases and J 5 bases, leaving 19 bases between the germline ends. CDR3 coding DNA: TGTGCCAGTAGAGCGAGGGGAGGCGCGAAGGAGACCCAGTACTTC. Encoded protein: CASRARGGAKETQYF.

This clonotype was detected many times. This rearrangement joins TRBV7-9 to TRBJ1-1, with D tentatively TRBD1 (5 bases). CDR1 and CDR2 (germline): SEHNR, FQNEAQ (reference sequence). The CDR3 loop spans 17 amino acids. Between the trimmed V and J ends, which lost 7 bases and 3 bases, there was a span of 24 bases. For the CDR3, the DNA is TGTGCCAGCATCCCATTTACCCGGGACGGCCTCTACACTGAAGCTTTCTTT. Amino acids: CASIPFTRDGLYTEAFF. The full variable domain, its missing parts supplied by reference TRBV7-9 and TRBJ1-1, is DTGVSQNPRHKITKRGQNVTFRCDPISEHNRLYWYRQTLGQGPEFLTYFQNEAQLEKSRLLSDRFSAERPKGSFSTLEIQRTEQGDSAMYLCASIPFTRDGLYTEAFFGQGTRLTVV.

This clonotype was seen ten or more times. The V and J genes are TRBV6-2 or TRBV6-3 and TRBJ2-2; 11 bases fit TRBD2. CDR3 length: 18 residues. Looked up from germline, CDR1 is MNHEY and CDR2 is SVGEGT. The V and J ends lost 2 bases and 5 bases, in that order; junction bases with no gene match: 10. The CDR3 DNA reads as TGTGCCAGCAGTTACATAGCGGGAGGGCCGGTAGGAACCGGGGAGCTGTTTTTT. Translated, it gives CASSYIAGGPVGTGELFF.

This clonotype was recorded a few times. The chain is built from TRBV20-1 and TRBJ2-5; 9 bases align to TRBD1. The last part of the DNA fits TRBJ2-7 better; the J call may be wrong. CDR3 length: 15 amino acids. The germline gives CDR1 DFQATT, CDR2 SNEGSKA (reference sequence). CDR3 loop: CSARDRGQGYYEQYF. The CDR3 region has the DNA TGCAGTGCTAGAGATAGAGGACAGGGGTACTACGAGCAGTACTTC.

This clonotype was counted at least ten times. CDR3 DNA: TGTGCCAGCAGCGGACTACAGGGTAGCAATCAGCCCCAGCATTTT. Translation gives CASSGLQGSNQPQHF. This rearrangement joins TRBV5-5 to TRBJ1-5; D possibly corresponds to TRBD1 (6 bases). Trimming pared 4 bases from V and 0 bases from J, leaving 11 bases between. Germline V gene lookup returns CDR1 SGHKS and CDR2 YYEKEE (reference sequence). CDR3 length: 15 residues.

The gene calls are TRBV5-1 and TRBJ1-1; possible D gene TRBD1, 6 bases. The CDR3 consists of 15 residues. The germline gives CDR1 SGHRS, CDR2 YFSETQ. Between the trimmed V and J ends, which lost 4 bases and 5 bases, there was a span of 18 bases. The CDR3 spells CASSQSGRGSTEAFF. Here the CDR3 DNA reads TGCGCCAGCAGCCAATCCGGTAGGGGGAGTACTGAAGCTTTCTTT.